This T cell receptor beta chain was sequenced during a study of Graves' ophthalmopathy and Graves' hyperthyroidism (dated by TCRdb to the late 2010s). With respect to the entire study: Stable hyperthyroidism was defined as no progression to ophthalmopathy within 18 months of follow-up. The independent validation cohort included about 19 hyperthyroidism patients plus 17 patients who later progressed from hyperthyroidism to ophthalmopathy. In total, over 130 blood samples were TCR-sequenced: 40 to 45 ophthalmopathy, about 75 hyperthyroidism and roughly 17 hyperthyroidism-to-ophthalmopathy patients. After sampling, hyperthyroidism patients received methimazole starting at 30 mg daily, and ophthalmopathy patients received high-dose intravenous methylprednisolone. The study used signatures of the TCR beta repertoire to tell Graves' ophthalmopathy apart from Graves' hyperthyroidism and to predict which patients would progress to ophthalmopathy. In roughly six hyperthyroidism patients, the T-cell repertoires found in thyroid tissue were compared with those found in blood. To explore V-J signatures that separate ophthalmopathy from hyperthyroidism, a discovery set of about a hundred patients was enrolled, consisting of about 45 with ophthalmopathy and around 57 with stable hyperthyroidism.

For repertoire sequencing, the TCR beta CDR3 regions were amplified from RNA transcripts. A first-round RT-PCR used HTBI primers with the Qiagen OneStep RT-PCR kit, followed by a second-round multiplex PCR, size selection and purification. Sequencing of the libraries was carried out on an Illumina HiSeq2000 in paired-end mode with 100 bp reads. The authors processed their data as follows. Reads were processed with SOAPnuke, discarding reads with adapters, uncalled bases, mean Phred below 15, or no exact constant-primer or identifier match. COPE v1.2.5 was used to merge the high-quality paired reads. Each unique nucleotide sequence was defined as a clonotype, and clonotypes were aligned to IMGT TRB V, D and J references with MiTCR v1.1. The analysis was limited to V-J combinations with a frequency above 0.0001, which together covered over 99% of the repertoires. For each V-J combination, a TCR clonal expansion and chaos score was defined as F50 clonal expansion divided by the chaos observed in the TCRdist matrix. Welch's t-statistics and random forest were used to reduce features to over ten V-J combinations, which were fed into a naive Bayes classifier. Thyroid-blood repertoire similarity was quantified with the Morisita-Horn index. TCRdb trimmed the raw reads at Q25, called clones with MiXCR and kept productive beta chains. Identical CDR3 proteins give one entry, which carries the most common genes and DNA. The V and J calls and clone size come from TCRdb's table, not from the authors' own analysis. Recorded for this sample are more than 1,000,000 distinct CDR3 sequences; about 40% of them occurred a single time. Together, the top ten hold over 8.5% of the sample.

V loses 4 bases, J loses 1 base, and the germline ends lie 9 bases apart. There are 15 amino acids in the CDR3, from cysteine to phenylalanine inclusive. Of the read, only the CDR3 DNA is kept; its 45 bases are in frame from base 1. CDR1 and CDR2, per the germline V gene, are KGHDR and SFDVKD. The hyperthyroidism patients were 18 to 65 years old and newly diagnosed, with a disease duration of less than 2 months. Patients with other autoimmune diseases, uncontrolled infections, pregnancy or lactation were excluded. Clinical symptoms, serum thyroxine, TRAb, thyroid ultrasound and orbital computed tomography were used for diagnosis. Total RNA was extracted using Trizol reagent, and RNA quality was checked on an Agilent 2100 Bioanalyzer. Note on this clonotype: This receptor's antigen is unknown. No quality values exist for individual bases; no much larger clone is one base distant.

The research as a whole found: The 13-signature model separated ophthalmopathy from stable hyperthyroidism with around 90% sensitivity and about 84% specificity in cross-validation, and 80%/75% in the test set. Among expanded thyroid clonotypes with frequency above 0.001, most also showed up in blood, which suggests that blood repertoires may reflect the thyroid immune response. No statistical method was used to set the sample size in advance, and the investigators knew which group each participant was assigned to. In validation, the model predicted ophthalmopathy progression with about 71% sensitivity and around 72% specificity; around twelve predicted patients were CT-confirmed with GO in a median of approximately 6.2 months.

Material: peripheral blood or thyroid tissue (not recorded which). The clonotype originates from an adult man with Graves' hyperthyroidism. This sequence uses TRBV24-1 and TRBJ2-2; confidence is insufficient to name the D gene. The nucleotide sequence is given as TGTGCCACCAGTGAGCCGTCGCGGAACACCGGGGAGCTGTTTTTT. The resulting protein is CATSEPSRNTGELFF.